Presented here are 7 T cell receptor beta chains from one specimen sequenced in a study of blood T cell repertoires in COVID-19 (dated by TCRdb to about 2020). To prepare the library, the immunoSEQ multiplex PCR assay was applied. In TCRdb, the immuneACCESS table is reduced to in-frame sequences with V and J assigned. These tables do not hold every clone; where another copy was compared, an unresolved V gene accounts for under half, and the others remain unexplained. This sample gives fewer than 250,000 clones in total; roughly 87% of them show up just once. Roughly 10% of the sample comes from the top ten. The specimen was PBMCs or T cells enriched from blood (not recorded which). These receptors came from a young man who had recovered from COVID-19.

The chain uses TRBV7-9 and TRBJ2-7; TRBD2 matches 7 bases. Germline V gives CDR1 SEHNR, CDR2 FQNEAQ (reference sequence). The V segment lost 7 bases and the J segment 5 bases; nucleotides outside the gene matches: 14. This CDR3 has 15 amino acids. The CDR3 here is CASTKSRGGSHEQYF. As DNA, the CDR3 is TGTGCCAGCACTAAGTCACGGGGAGGGTCGCACGAGCAGTACTTC.

The chain joins TRBV6-4 to TRBJ1-1; 7 bases are a match to TRBD1. Trimming at V came to 6 bases and at J to 1 base, leaving 8 bases not matched to a gene. CDR3 length equals 15 residues. Germline assignment: CDR1 MRHNA and CDR2 SNTAGT. CDR3 DNA: TGTGCCAGCAGACGACAAACAGGGGCGAACACTGAAGCTTTCTTT. This gives the protein CASRRQTGANTEAFF.

V usage is TRBV27 and J usage is TRBJ2-2, with 7 positions matching TRBD1. J gave up 3 bases and V 3 bases, and 10 bases lay outside the gene matches. This CDR3 comprises 17 residues. CDR1 and CDR2 from the germline V gene are MNHEY and SMNVEV (reference sequence). CDR3 DNA: TGTGCCAGCAGTTTCGGGATGAGGGACAGTCACACCGGGGAGCTGTTTTTT. It specifies CASSFGMRDSHTGELFF.

The chain carries TRBV11-1 and TRBJ2-2; TRBD1 aligns across 8 bases. The germline V gene has CDR1 SGHAT and CDR2 FQDESV (reference sequence). CDR3 length: 15 residues. V was clipped by 4 bases and J by 3 bases; unmatched bases: 4. The CDR3 sequence is CASSWTGRYTGELFF. CDR3 DNA sequence: TGTGCCAGCAGCTGGACAGGGAGATACACCGGGGAGCTGTTTTTT.

This chain joins TRBV4-2 and TRBJ2-5; 7 positions match TRBD1. The CDR3 consists of 15 residues. Trimming cost V 1 base and J 0 bases; bases outside gene matches: 2. The germline V gene has CDR1 LGHNA and CDR2 YNFKEQ. CDR3 DNA sequence: TGTGCCAGCAGCCAAGGTCAGGGGGACCAAGAGACCCAGTACTTC. It is translated as CASSQGQGDQETQYF.

This clone showed up just once. The chain couples TRBV7-9 to TRBJ1-2, with 9 bases matching TRBD1. The J segment lost 2 bases and the V segment lost 5 bases, leaving 12 bases of the junction unmatched. Germline V gene lookup returns CDR1 SEHNR and CDR2 FQNEAQ (reference sequence). CDR3 length equals 17 residues. The CDR3 sequence is CASSRWEGQGTNYGYTF. DNA of the CDR3: TGTGCCAGCAGCCGATGGGAGGGACAGGGTACGAACTATGGCTACACCTTC. The full variable domain, its missing parts supplied by reference TRBV7-9 and TRBJ1-2, is DTGVSQNPRHKITKRGQNVTFRCDPISEHNRLYWYRQTLGQGPEFLTYFQNEAQLEKSRLLSDRFSAERPKGSFSTLEIQRTEQGDSAMYLCASSRWEGQGTNYGYTFGSGTRLTVV.

The rearrangement uses TRBV2 and TRBJ2-1; 13 bases are a match to TRBD2. The CDR3 covers 16 residues. The germline V gene encodes CDR1 SNHLY and CDR2 FYNNEI. The trim removed 6 bases at V and 9 bases at J, leaving 11 bases unmatched. The CDR3 DNA sequence: TGTGCCAGCAGGTCGACTAGCGGGGGGCCCAGAGGTGAGCAGTTCTTC. Its translation: CASRSTSGGPRGEQFF. The whole variable domain, remainder taken from reference TRBV2 and TRBJ2-1, is EPEVTQTPSHQVTQMGQEVILRCVPISNHLYFYWYRQILGQKVEFLVSFYNNEISEKSEIFDDQFSVERPDGSNFTLKIRSTKLEDSAMYFCASRSTSGGPRGEQFFGPGTRLTVL.